The rows below give T cell receptor beta chains drawn from one sample of a study of T cell responses to AZD1222 COVID-19 vaccine. Sequencing used immunoSEQ multiplex PCR; TCRdb keeps in-frame clones, though not all of them. This table has some 140,000 clones, more than 85% appearing once. This specimen consisted of peripheral blood, obtained on day 0 of AZD1222 vaccination. Receptor source: an adult in good health. The CDR3 runs from the conserved cysteine through the conserved F or W. The D gene is left open where the match is weak. Clone size is given for some rows only: seen once, a few or many times, or a class if the clone is expanded.

D gene	J gene	clone size	V gene	CDR3 protein	CDR3 DNA
NA	TRBJ1-4	NA	TRBV28	CASSLMGLGGGEKLFF	TGTGCCAGCAGTTTAATGGGGCTTGGTGGAGGTGAAAAACTGTTTTTT
NA	TRBJ2-3	NA	TRBV11-1	CASSQRPTDTQYF	TGTGCCAGCAGCCAGAGACCCACAGATACGCAGTATTTT
NA	TRBJ1-5	NA	TRBV19	CASGQFSNQPQHF	TGTGCCAGTGGACAGTTTAGCAATCAGCCCCAGCATTTT
NA	TRBJ2-3	NA	TRBV4-2	CASSQDGRLRQGTQYF	TGTGCCAGCAGCCAAGATGGGCGACTACGCCAAGGTACGCAGTATTTT
NA	TRBJ2-2	NA	TRBV4-1	CASSQVAGTGELFF	TGCGCCAGCAGCCAAGTGGCGGGGACCGGGGAGCTGTTTTTT
NA	TRBJ1-5	NA	TRBV28	CATSGGSRPQHF	TGTGCCACCTCCGGGGGGTCCCGGCCCCAGCATTTT
TRBD1	TRBJ1-1	NA	TRBV5-1	CASSGQTGGRTEAFF	TGCGCCAGCAGTGGTCAGACAGGGGGTCGGACTGAAGCTTTCTTT
TRBD1	TRBJ1-1	NA	TRBV7-2	CASSLDHRGNTEAFF	TGTGCCAGCAGCTTAGATCACAGGGGGAACACTGAAGCTTTCTTT
TRBD2	TRBJ2-7	NA	TRBV19	CASSLASGGQPTFLEQYF	TGTGCCAGTAGTCTGGCTAGCGGGGGACAACCAACCTTCCTCGAGCAGTACTTC
NA	TRBJ2-3	NA	TRBV12-3/TRBV12-4	CASTRQGTDTQYF	TGTGCCAGCACCCGACAGGGCACAGATACGCAGTATTTT
TRBD1	TRBJ1-1	NA	TRBV7-2	CASSSSRDRDTEAFF	TGTGCCAGCAGCTCGTCCCGGGACAGGGACACTGAAGCTTTCTTT
NA	TRBJ1-1	NA	TRBV7-9	CASSVGKAEAFF	TGTGCCAGCAGCGTAGGAAAGGCTGAAGCTTTCTTT
TRBD1	TRBJ2-1	NA	TRBV6-4	CASSDTDRDYNEQFF	TGTGCCAGCAGTGACACCGACAGGGATTACAATGAGCAGTTCTTC
TRBD1	TRBJ1-6	NA	TRBV15	CATSRDLVEDRGYLHF	TGTGCCACCAGCAGAGATCTAGTGGAGGACAGGGGCTACCTCCACTTT
TRBD1	TRBJ1-5	NA	TRBV28	CASSLTGAQPQHF	TGTGCCAGCAGTTTGACAGGGGCTCAGCCCCAGCATTTT
NA	TRBJ2-1	NA	TRBV11-2	CASSLTKGQFF	TGTGCCAGCAGCTTAACAAAAGGGCAGTTCTTC
TRBD1	TRBJ2-1	few	TRBV6-4	CASSDRTGGYNEQFF	TGTGCCAGCAGTGACCGGACAGGGGGCTACAATGAGCAGTTCTTC
NA	TRBJ2-5	NA	TRBV27	CASSFDRIKTQYF	TGTGCCAGCAGTTTTGACAGGATCAAGACCCAGTACTTC
NA	TRBJ1-5	once	TRBV16	CASSQARGSNQPQHF	TGTGCCAGCAGCCAAGCGAGGGGTAGCAATCAGCCCCAGCATTTT
NA	TRBJ1-1	NA	TRBV6-5	CASSYGDLNTEAFF	TGTGCCAGCAGTTACGGGGACCTGAACACTGAAGCTTTCTTT
TRBD2	TRBJ2-3	once	TRBV19	CASSIPGRGTDTQYF	TGTGCCAGTAGTATCCCCGGGAGGGGCACAGATACGCAGTATTTT
NA	TRBJ2-7	NA	TRBV7-9	CASSLASNYEQYF	TGTGCCAGCAGCTTAGCCAGCAACTACGAGCAGTACTTC
TRBD1	TRBJ1-5	NA	TRBV23-1	CASTAWDSTDQPQHF	TGCGCCAGCACCGCTTGGGACAGTACCGATCAGCCCCAGCATTTT
NA	TRBJ1-1	NA	TRBV4-1	CASSHMNTEAFF	TGCGCCAGCAGCCACATGAACACTGAAGCTTTCTTT
TRBD2	TRBJ2-5	NA	TRBV3-1/TRBV3-2	CASSQAGGRETQYF	TGTGCCAGCAGCCAAGCGGGGGGGAGGGAGACCCAGTACTTC
NA	TRBJ1-6	NA	TRBV27	CASSFGDSPLHF	TGTGCCAGCAGTTTCGGGGATTCACCCCTCCACTTT
NA	TRBJ2-7	once	TRBV6-5	CARKKTGYEQYF	TGTGCCCGAAAGAAGACAGGCTACGAGCAGTACTTC
NA	TRBJ2-1	NA	TRBV7-3	CASSPPGTNSYNEQFF	TGTGCCAGCAGCCCCCCGGGCACCAACTCCTACAATGAGCAGTTCTTC
TRBD2	TRBJ2-2	NA	TRBV6-4	CASSETSGRGTGELFF	TGTGCCAGCAGTGAGACTAGCGGGAGAGGCACCGGGGAGCTGTTTTTT
NA	TRBJ2-1	NA	TRBV9	CASSVAAGSTYNEQFF	TGTGCCAGCAGCGTAGCGGCAGGGTCTACCTACAATGAGCAGTTCTTC